This entry features one T cell receptor beta chain sequence. The record originates from a study of identical twins. Trimming took 1 base from V and 5 from J, leaving 15 bases between them. Per germline, CDR1 LNHNV and CDR2 YYDKDF (reference sequence). The CDR3 sequence is 16 residues long. In every case, the donor was a healthy Caucasian. MiXCR, run by TCRdb on the 5' RACE reads, gives a single entry per CDR3 protein. The sample has roughly 750,000 distinct CDR3 sequences; 21% are singletons. The same data also contributed to another study, on T cells expressing NK-cell markers. That work adds: Investigators obtained TCR beta repertoires from sorted CD3+CD56+NKG2C+, CD3+CD56+NKG2C- and CD3+CD56-NKG2C+ T cells. HCMV seropositivity characterized seven of the eight sequenced donors, and seronegativity one. Once again these clonotypes came out on top in the CD3+CD56-NKG2C+ fraction of a few donors.

Sample: PBMCs. The TCR sequence derives from a woman between 18 and 29 years old in good health. This rearrangement joins TRBV15 to TRBJ2-1; D call uncertain. For the CDR3, the DNA is TGTGCCACCAGCAGAGGAATGAGGCGGACCGACAATGAGCAGTTCTTC. It specifies CATSRGMRRTDNEQFF.